This paragraph reports one T cell receptor beta chain. The sample is drawn from a study of blood T cell repertoires in COVID-19. Background on the study: The United States, Italy and Spain were the sources of the acute and convalescent COVID-19 samples.

Methods used by the authors: Reference gene primer amplification gave estimated nucleated cell counts. Here immunoSEQ multiplex PCR was the method, and the copy in TCRdb shows in-frame clones only, minus some. The V and J calls and clone size were taken over from that table, and D and trimming were inferred from the DNA. The data contain about 49,000 clones, 90% to 95% of them singletons. The germline V gene has CDR1 SQVTM and CDR2 ANQGSEA. The CDR3 length is 14 residues. V shed 2 bases and J shed 2 bases, with 12 bases lying between them. Recruited during active infection, patients (from Seattle) were subsequently followed longitudinally.

The specimen was peripheral blood. This TCR derives from a man in his sixties with COVID-19, enrolled during active disease. The gene calls are TRBV29-1 and TRBJ1-2, with unresolved D. For the CDR3, the DNA is TGCAGCGTTGAACCCACGGGAGGGAACTATGGCTACACCTTC. Translation gives CSVEPTGGNYGYTF. Complete variable domain (other parts from reference TRBV29-1 and TRBJ1-2): SAVISQKPSRDICQRGTSLTIQCQVDSQVTMMFWYRQQPGQSLTLIATANQGSEATYESGFVIDKFPISRPNLTFSTLTVSNMSPEDSSIYLCSVEPTGGNYGYTFGSGTRLTVV.